A single sample is the source of the 16 T cell receptor beta chains below, sequenced in a study of T cells after yellow fever vaccination (dated by TCRdb to about 2019). The treatment or condition label here, explained by the study, means: live attenuated yellow fever vaccine strain. Library creation used 5' RACE. The sequencer was an Illumina NovaSeq 6000. The raw public data were reprocessed by TCRdb itself: fastp quality trimming at Q25, MiXCR clonotype calling, in-frame beta chains only. Rows are unified per CDR3 protein, each entry keeping the most common DNA and genes. The sample table holds about 320,000 distinct CDR3 sequences, of which about 10% were seen once. About 3% of the sample belongs to the ten largest clones. Source: CD4+ T cells sorted from PBMCs, taken 45 days after the yellow fever booster vaccination. The source is a man between 18 and 35 years old who received the YFV17D yellow fever vaccine.

This clonotype has a handful of counts. The chain employs TRBV20-1 and TRBJ1-5; 8 bases are a match to TRBD1. The germline V gene encodes CDR1 DFQATT and CDR2 SNEGSKA (reference sequence). The V gene end was trimmed by 5 bases and the J gene end by 3 bases; junction bases not matched to a gene: 3. The CDR3 spans 13 residues. CDR3 sequence: CSAGQGINQPQHF. The CDR3 bases are TGCAGTGCTGGACAGGGCATCAATCAGCCCCAGCATTTT.

This clonotype turned up a few times. The chain has TRBV20-1 and TRBJ2-5, with unresolved D. This CDR3 is 13 amino acids long. Germline V CDR1 and CDR2: DFQATT, SNEGSKA (reference sequence). Trimming shortened V by 1 base and J by 4 bases, and 10 bases separated the two germline ends. CDR3 amino acids: CSARVGGVETQYF. CDR3 DNA: TGCAGTGCTAGAGTTGGTGGGGTAGAGACCCAGTACTTC.

This clonotype was seen a few times. This chain's CDR3 is CASDAYGYTF. In nucleotides, the CDR3 is TGTGCCAGCGACGCCTATGGCTACACCTTC. The chain is built from TRBV7-9 and TRBJ1-2; D is unclear. CDR1 SEHNR and CDR2 FQNEAQ come from the germline V gene (reference sequence). Trimming took off 8 bases at V and 4 bases at J, with 5 bases between the two ends. There are 10 residues in the CDR3.

This clonotype was detected a few times. The chain joins TRBV5-1 to TRBJ2-2; 8 bases map to TRBD2. The CDR3 loop spans 16 amino acids. CDR1 SGHRS and CDR2 YFSETQ come from the germline V gene. After removal of 0 bases from V and 1 base from J, the junction contained 2 bases not matched to a gene. CDR3 DNA: TGCGCCAGCAGCTTGGATCTAGCGGGGAACACCGGGGAGCTGTTTTTT. Protein sequence: CASSLDLAGNTGELFF.

This clonotype was seen more than once but under ten times. This chain links TRBV6-6 with TRBJ1-1, with TRBD1 matching over 9 bases. Looked up from germline, CDR1 is MNHNY and CDR2 is SVGAGI (reference sequence). The CDR3 is made up of 14 amino acids. V dropped 6 bases and J dropped 1; count of bases not matched to a gene: 3. Written as DNA, the CDR3 is TGTGCCAGCAGCAAGGGACAGGGGAACACTGAAGCTTTCTTT. Protein: CASSKGQGNTEAFF.

This clonotype turned up a few times. The V and J genes are TRBV4-1 and TRBJ2-1; 11 bases align to TRBD2. The CDR3 is 15 residues long. V shed 4 bases, J shed 9 bases, and the junction held 8 bases outside the gene matches. Germline values: CDR1 MGHRA, CDR2 YSYEKL. The chain's CDR3 is CASSRPGTSGTEQFF. The CDR3 nucleotides read TGCGCCAGCAGCCGCCCCGGGACTAGCGGCACTGAGCAGTTCTTC.

This clonotype appeared a few times. This chain joins TRBV2 and TRBJ2-5; 11 bases agree with TRBD2. Germline V lookup: CDR1 SNHLY, CDR2 FYNNEI. The CDR3 runs 14 residues. V was clipped by 4 bases and J by 4 bases; unmatched bases: 2. CDR3 nucleotide sequence: TGTGCCAGCAGTGCCGGGACTAGCGGAGAGACCCAGTACTTC. This encodes CASSAGTSGETQYF.

DNA for the CDR3: TGTGCCAGCAGTGGGACAGGGCAATCTGGGGCCAACGTCCTGACTTTC. Amino acid sequence: CASSGTGQSGANVLTF. J is TRBJ2-6 and V is TRBV28; TRBD1 matches at 9 bases. Germline CDR1 and CDR2: MDHEN and SYDVKM. Trimming took 5 bases from V and 1 from J; bases not matched to a gene: 3. The CDR3 contains 16 residues.

The table lists this clonotype with many counts. V is TRBV7-9 and J is TRBJ1-2, with a possible D match to TRBD1 (5 bases). The germline CDR1 and CDR2 sequences are SEHNR and FQNEAQ (reference sequence). CDR3 size: 14 residues. The V and J ends lost 2 bases and 8 bases respectively, with 15 bases between them. CDR3 region: CASSLPSGVGGYTF. CDR3 nucleotides: TGTGCCAGCAGCTTACCCTCGGGGGTAGGGGGCTACACCTTC. The whole variable domain, remainder taken from reference TRBV7-9 and TRBJ1-2, is DTGVSQNPRHKITKRGQNVTFRCDPISEHNRLYWYRQTLGQGPEFLTYFQNEAQLEKSRLLSDRFSAERPKGSFSTLEIQRTEQGDSAMYLCASSLPSGVGGYTFGSGTRLTVV.

This clonotype was observed a handful of times. The chain is built from TRBV30 and TRBJ1-4, with 7 bases identical to TRBD1. CDR1 is GTSNPN and CDR2 is SVGIG in the germline V gene (reference sequence). This CDR3 comprises 13 residues. The ends lost 6 bases at V and 9 bases at J; junction bases unmatched: 10. The CDR3 region is CACVGTASQKLFF. In nucleotides, the CDR3 is TGTGCCTGCGTCGGGACAGCCTCCCAAAAACTGTTTTTT. The full variable domain, in which reference TRBV30 and TRBJ1-4 provide the parts outside the CDR3, is SQTIHQWPATLVQPVGSPLSLECTVEGTSNPNLYWYRQAAGRGLQLLFYSVGIGQISSEVPQNLSASRPQDRQFILSSKKLLLSDSGFYLCACVGTASQKLFFGSGTQLSVL.

This clonotype was found a few times. The chain is built from TRBV9 and TRBJ2-7; D gene ambiguous. Germline V gene sequence: CDR1 SGDLS, CDR2 YYNGEE. V was cut by 2 bases and J by 3 bases, with 6 bases left in between. This CDR3 is built from 12 residues. The CDR3 here is CASSVGVYEQYV. CDR3 sequence (DNA): TGTGCCAGCAGCGTCGGAGTCTACGAGCAGTACGTC.

This clonotype occurred many times. The V gene is TRBV7-6, the J gene TRBJ2-5; TRBD1 aligns across 7 bases. Germline loops: CDR1 SGHVS, CDR2 FNYEAQ. Trimming removed 5 bases from V and 2 bases from J; junction bases left unmatched: 5. The CDR3 totals 14 residues. The CDR3 sequence: CASSAGTAQETQYF. CDR3 sequence (DNA): TGTGCCAGCAGCGCCGGGACAGCACAAGAGACCCAGTACTTC.

This clonotype has a count of ten or more. V usage is TRBV11-2 and J usage is TRBJ2-7; D is uncertain. V dropped 5 bases and J dropped 6 bases, with 8 bases sitting between them. Germline V gene sequence: CDR1 SGHAT, CDR2 FQNNGV. The CDR3 has 11 amino acids. The CDR3 region has the DNA TGTGCCAGCAGCCCGACGGTCGAGCAGTACTTC. Protein: CASSPTVEQYF. The whole variable domain, remainder taken from reference TRBV11-2 and TRBJ2-7, is EAGVAQSPRYKIIEKRQSVAFWCNPISGHATLYWYQQILGQGPKLLIQFQNNGVVDDSQLPKDRFSAERLKGVDSTLKIQPAKLEDSAVYLCASSPTVEQYFGPGTRLTVT.

This clonotype was detected many times. The V call is TRBV6-2 or TRBV6-3, the J call TRBJ1-5; weak D call: TRBD1 (6 bases). The V gene lost 3 bases and the J gene lost 5 bases, with 8 bases spanning the gap. There are 13 residues in the CDR3. Germline lookup yields CDR1 MNHEY and CDR2 SVGEGT. For the CDR3, the DNA is TGTGCCAGCAGTTATTACAGGGATCAGCCCCAGCATTTT. It yields the protein CASSYYRDQPQHF.

The rearrangement uses TRBV20-1 and TRBJ2-5; D is uncertain. The germline gives CDR1 DFQATT, CDR2 SNEGSKA (reference sequence). V was trimmed by 0 bases and J by 3 bases, leaving 11 bases between them. The CDR3 sequence is 14 residues long. The CDR3 nucleotides are TGCAGTGCTAGAGATCGGGTTGGGAAAGAGACCCAGTACTTC. Protein product: CSARDRVGKETQYF.

This clonotype was seen ten or more times. The chain carries TRBV29-1 and TRBJ1-1; D remains unclear. Germline assignment: CDR1 SQVTM and CDR2 ANQGSEA. Trimming cost V 2 bases and J 1 base, with 8 bases left between them. This CDR3 region has 13 residues. The DNA for the CDR3 is TGCAGCGTTGAAAAACCGGAGAACACTGAAGCTTTCTTT. Translating it yields CSVEKPENTEAFF. Variable domain in full (rest from reference TRBV29-1 and TRBJ1-1): SAVISQKPSRDICQRGTSLTIQCQVDSQVTMMFWYRQQPGQSLTLIATANQGSEATYESGFVIDKFPISRPNLTFSTLTVSNMSPEDSSIYLCSVEKPENTEAFFGQGTRLTVV.